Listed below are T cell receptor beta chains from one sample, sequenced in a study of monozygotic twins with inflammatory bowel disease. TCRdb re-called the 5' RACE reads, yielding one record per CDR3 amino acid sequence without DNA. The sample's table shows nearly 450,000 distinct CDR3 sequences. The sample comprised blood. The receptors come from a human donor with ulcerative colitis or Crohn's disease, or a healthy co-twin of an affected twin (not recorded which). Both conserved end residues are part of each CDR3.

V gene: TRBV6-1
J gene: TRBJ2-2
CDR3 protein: CASSERRGGELFF

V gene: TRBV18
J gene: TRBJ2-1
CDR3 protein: CASSPTLAGGQNEQFF

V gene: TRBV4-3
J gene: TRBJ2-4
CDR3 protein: CASSQSFGGSKNIQYF

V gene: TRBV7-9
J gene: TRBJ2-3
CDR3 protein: CASSVASGVTDTQYF

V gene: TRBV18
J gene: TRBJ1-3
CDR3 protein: CASSSRSTVSGNTIYF

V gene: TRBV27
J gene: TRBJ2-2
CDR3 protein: CASRRRLGDTGELFF

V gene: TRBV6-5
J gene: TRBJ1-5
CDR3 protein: CASSWSTGINQPQHF

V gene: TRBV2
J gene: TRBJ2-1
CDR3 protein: CASSESGNEQFF

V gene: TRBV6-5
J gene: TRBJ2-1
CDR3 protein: CASSTLQDNEQFF

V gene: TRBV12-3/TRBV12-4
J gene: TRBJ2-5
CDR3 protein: CASSPRARGETQYF

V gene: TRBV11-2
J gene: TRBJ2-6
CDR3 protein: CASSTQGGGTLSGANVLTF

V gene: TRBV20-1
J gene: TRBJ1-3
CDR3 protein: CSARAPGQSSGNTIYF

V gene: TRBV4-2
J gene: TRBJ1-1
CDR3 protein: CASSQVGGVTEAFF

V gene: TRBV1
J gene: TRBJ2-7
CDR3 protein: CTSSQGRTPNYEQYF